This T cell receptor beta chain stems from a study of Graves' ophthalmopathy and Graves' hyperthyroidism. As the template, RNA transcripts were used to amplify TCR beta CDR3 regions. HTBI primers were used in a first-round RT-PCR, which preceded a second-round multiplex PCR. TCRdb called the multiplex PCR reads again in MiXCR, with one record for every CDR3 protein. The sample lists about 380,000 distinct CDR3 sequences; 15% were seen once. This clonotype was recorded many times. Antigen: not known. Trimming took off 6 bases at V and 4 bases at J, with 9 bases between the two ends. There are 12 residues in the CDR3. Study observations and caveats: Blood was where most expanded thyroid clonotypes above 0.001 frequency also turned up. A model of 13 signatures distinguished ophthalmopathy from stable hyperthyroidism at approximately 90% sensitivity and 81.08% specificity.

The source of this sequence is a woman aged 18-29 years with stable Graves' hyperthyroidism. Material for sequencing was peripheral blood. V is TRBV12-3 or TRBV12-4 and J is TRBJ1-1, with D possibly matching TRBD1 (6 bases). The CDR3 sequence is CASRRGGTEAFF. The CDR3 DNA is TGTGCCAGCAGGAGGGGGGGCACTGAAGCTTTCTTT.